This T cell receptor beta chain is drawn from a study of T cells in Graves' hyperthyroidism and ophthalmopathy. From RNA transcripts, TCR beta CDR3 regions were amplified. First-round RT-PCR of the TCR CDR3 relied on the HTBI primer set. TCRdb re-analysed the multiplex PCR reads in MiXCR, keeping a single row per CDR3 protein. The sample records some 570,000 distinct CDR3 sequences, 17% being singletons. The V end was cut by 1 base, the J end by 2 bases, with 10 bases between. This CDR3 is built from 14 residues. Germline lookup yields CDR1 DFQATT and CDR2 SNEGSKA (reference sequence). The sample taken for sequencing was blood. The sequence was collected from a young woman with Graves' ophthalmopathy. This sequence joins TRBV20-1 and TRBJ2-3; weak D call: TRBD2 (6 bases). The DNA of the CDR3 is TGCAGTGCTAGAGGCGGGGTCTCCACAGATACGCAGTATTTT. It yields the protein CSARGGVSTDTQYF.